The subject of this entry is one T cell receptor beta chain. Its antigen is not identified. Germline CDR1 reads LGHNA; CDR2 reads YSLEER. The CDR3 sequence is 14 residues long. The trim removed 3 bases at V and 3 bases at J, leaving 4 bases unmatched. Measured with immunoSEQ multiplex PCR; TCRdb has only the in-frame clones, and not every one. The profile shows about 90,000 clones, approximately 84% of them singletons. The sample comes from a study of identifying expanded T cells in peripheral blood. Study results and caveats: Two-week clone count variance significantly increased as total template count grew.

During the collection period, no donor immune events like infections were recorded. The TCR comes from a person between 18 and 70 years old in good health. Sequenced material: blood. The V call is TRBV4-3, the J call TRBJ1-2; 7 bases line up with TRBD1. The CDR3 DNA reads as TGCGCCAGCAGCCACAACAGGGGTGACTATGGCTACACCTTC. It translates to CASSHNRGDYGYTF.